The text below deals with one TCR beta chain. Profiled with immunoSEQ multiplex PCR; TCRdb holds only in-frame clones, not every one. The top ten hold 1.5% to 2% of the sample, which has 120,000 to 150,000 clones, roughly 91% seen once. This sample is drawn from a study of T cell responses to AZD1222 COVID-19 vaccine. The CDR3 is made up of 13 amino acids. The germline V and J ends were trimmed by 2 bases and 2 bases, with 7 bases remaining between them. Germline assignment: CDR1 SGHTA and CDR2 FQGNSA. Source: peripheral blood, taken on day 0 of AZD1222 vaccination. This sequence originates from an adult in good health. This chain uses TRBV7-2 with TRBJ2-7; D gene uncertain. This CDR3 is CASSLSTTYEQYF. The CDR3, as DNA: TGTGCCAGCAGCTTAAGCACCACCTACGAGCAGTACTTC.